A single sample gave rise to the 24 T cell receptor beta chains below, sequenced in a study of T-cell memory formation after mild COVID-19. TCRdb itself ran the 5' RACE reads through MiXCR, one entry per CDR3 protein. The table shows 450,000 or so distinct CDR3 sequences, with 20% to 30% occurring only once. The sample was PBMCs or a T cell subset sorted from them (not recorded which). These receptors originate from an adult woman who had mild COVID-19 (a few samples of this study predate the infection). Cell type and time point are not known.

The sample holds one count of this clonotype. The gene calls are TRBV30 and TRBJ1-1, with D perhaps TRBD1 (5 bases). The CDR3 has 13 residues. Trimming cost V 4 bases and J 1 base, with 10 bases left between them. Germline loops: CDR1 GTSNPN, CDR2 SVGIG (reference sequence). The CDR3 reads CAWTAGTNTEAFF. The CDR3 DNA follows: TGTGCCTGGACGGCAGGGACGAACACTGAAGCTTTCTTT.

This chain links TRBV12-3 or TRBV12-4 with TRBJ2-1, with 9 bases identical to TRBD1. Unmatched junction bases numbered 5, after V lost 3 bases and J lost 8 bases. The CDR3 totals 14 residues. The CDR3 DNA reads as TGTGCCAGCAGTTTGGGGACAGGGTCCTATGAGCAGTTCTTC. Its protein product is CASSLGTGSYEQFF.

The CDR3 nucleotides are TGTGCCAGTAGCCTAACGACAGGGGGCAATGGTCAGCCCCAGCATTTT. Encoded protein: CASSLTTGGNGQPQHF. V is TRBV19 and J is TRBJ1-5; 10 bases agree with TRBD1. The CDR3 sequence is 16 residues long. Germline CDR1 is LNHDA and CDR2 is SQIVND (reference sequence). Trimming cost V 6 bases and J 6 bases; bases outside gene matches: 11.

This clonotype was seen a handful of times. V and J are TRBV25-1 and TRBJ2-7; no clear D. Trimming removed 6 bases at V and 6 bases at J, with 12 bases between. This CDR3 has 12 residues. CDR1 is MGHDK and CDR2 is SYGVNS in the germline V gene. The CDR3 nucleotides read TGTGCCAGCAGCGAACCTGCCCGCGAGCAGTACTTC. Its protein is CASSEPAREQYF.

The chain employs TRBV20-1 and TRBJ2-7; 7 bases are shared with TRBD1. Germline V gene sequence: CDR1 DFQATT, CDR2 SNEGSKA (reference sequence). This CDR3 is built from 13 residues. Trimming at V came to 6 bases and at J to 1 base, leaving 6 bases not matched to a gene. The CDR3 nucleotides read TGCAGTGCCGCCTGGACAGGTTCCTACGAGCAGTACTTC. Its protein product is CSAAWTGSYEQYF.

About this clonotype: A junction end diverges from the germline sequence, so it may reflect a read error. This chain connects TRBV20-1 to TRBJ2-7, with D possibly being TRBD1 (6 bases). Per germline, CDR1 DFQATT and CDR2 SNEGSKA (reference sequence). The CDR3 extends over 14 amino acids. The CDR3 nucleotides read TGCAGTGCTATTTCGCAGGGGAGCTCCTACGATCAGTACTTC. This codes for CSAISQGSSYDQYF.

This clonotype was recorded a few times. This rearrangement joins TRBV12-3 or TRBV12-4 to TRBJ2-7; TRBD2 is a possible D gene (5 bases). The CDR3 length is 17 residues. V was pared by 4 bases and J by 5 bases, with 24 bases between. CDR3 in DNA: TGTGCCAGCAGTTCATCCGGGGTCCAAAGCCCAGTCCACGAGCAGTACTTC. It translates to CASSSSGVQSPVHEQYF.

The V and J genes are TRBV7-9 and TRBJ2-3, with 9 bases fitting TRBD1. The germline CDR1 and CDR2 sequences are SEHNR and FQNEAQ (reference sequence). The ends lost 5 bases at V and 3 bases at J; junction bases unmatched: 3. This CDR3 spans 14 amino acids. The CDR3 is CASSTGGWTDTQYF. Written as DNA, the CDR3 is TGTGCCAGCAGCACAGGGGGCTGGACAGATACGCAGTATTTT.

The CDR3 sequence is CASSELGLAPYNEQFF. Written as DNA, the CDR3 is TGTGCCAGCAGTGAATTGGGACTAGCGCCCTACAATGAGCAGTTCTTC. J is TRBJ2-1 and V is TRBV6-1; 10 bases match TRBD2. The V and J ends lost 2 bases and 2 bases, in that order; junction bases with no gene match: 3. This CDR3 has 16 residues. In germline, CDR1 is MNHNS, CDR2 SASEGT.

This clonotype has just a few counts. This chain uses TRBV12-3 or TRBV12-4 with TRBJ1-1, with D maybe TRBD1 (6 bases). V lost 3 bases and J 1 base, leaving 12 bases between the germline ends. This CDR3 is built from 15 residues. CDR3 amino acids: CASSFSNRANTEAFF. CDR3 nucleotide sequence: TGTGCCAGCAGTTTTTCGAACAGGGCGAACACTGAAGCTTTCTTT.

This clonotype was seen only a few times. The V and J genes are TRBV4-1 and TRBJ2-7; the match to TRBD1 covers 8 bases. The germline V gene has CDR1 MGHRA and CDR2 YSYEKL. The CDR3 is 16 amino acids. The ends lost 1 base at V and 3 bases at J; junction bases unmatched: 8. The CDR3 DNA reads TGCGCCAGCAGCCAAGCGTCGCAGGGGGCATTCTACGAGCAGTACTTC. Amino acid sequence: CASSQASQGAFYEQYF.

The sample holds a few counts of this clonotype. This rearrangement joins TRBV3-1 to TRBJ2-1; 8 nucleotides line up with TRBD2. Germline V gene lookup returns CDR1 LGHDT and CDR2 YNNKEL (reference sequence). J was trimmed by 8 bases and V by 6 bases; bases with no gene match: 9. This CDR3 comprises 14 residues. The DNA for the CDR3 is TGTGCCAGCAGGGGATTTAGCGGGGCGGATGAGCAGTTCTTC. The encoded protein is CASRGFSGADEQFF.

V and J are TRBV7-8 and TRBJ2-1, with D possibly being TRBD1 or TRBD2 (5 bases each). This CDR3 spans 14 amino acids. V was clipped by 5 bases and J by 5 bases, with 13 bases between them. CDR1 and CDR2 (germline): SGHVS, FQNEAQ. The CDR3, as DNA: TGTGCCAGCAGCCGTCGACGGGACGACAATGAGCAGTTCTTC. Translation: CASSRRRDDNEQFF.

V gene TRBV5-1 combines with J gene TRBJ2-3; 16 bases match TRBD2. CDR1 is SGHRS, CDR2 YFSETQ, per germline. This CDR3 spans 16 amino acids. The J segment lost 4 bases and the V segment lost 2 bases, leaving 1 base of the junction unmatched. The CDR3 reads CASSFGTSGRADTQYF. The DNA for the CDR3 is TGCGCCAGCAGCTTCGGGACTAGCGGGAGGGCAGATACGCAGTATTTT.

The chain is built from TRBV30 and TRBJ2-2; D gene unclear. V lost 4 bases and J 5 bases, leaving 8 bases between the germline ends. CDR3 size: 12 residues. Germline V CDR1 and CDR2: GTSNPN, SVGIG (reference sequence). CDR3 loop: CAWMWLTGELFF. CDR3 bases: TGTGCCTGGATGTGGTTGACCGGGGAGCTGTTTTTT.

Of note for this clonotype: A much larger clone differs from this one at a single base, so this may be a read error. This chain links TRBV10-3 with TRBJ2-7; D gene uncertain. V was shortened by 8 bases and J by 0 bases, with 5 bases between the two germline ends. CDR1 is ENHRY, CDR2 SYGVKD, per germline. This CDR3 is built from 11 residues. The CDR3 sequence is CAIWNSYEQYF. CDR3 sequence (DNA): TGTGCCATCTGGAACTCCTACGAGCAGTACTTC.

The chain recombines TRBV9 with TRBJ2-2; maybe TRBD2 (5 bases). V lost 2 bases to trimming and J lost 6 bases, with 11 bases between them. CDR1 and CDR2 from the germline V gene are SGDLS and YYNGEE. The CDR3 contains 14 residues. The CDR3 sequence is CASSVFGEPGELFF. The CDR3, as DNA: TGTGCCAGCAGCGTCTTCGGGGAACCCGGGGAGCTGTTTTTT.

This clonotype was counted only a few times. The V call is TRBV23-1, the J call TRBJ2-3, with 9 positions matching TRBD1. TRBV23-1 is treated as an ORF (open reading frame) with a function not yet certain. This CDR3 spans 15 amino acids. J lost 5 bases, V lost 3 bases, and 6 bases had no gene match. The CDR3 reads CASSQLDRGQDTQYF. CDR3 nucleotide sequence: TGCGCCAGCAGTCAGCTGGACAGGGGACAAGATACGCAGTATTTT.

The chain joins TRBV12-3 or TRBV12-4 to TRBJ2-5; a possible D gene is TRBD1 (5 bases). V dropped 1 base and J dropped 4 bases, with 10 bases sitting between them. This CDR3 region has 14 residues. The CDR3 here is CASSLVGQGETQYF. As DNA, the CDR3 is TGTGCCAGCAGTTTAGTAGGGCAGGGAGAGACCCAGTACTTC.

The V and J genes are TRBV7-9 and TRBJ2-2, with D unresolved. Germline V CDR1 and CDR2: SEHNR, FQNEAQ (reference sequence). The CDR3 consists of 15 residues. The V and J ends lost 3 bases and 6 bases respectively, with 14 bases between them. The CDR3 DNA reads TGTGCCAGCAGCTTTCCGACCCTCGAAGCCGGGGAGCTGTTTTTT. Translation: CASSFPTLEAGELFF.

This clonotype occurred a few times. This CDR3 is CASSPGTDTQETQYF. The CDR3 nucleotides are TGCGCCAGCAGCCCCGGGACGGATACTCAAGAGACCCAGTACTTC. V is TRBV5-1 and J is TRBJ2-5; TRBD1 or TRBD2 may be the D gene (5 bases each). V was cut by 4 bases and J by 2 bases, with 15 bases left in between. CDR3 length: 15 residues. Per the germline V gene, CDR1 is SGHRS and CDR2 is YFSETQ.

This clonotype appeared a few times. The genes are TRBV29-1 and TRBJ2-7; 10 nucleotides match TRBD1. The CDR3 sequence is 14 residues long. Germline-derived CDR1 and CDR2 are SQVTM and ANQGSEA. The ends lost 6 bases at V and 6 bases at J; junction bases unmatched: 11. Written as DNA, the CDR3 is TGCAGCGTCGTGGCGGGACAGGGGTCCGTCGAGCAGTACTTC. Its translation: CSVVAGQGSVEQYF.

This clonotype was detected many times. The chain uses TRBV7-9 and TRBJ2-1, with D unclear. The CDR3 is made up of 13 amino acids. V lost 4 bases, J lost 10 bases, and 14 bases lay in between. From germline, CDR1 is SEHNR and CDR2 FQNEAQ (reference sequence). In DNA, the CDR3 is TGTGCCAGCAGCTCCCCTAATCATGACGAGCAGTTCTTC. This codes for CASSSPNHDEQFF.

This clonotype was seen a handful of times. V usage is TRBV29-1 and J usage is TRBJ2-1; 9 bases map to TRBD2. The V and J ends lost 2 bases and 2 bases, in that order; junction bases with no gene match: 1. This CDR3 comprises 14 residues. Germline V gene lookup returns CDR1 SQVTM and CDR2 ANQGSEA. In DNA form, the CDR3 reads TGCAGCGTTGAAATAGCGGGAGCCTACAATGAGCAGTTCTTC. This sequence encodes CSVEIAGAYNEQFF.